Reported below is one T cell receptor (beta chain). The data originate from a study of identifying expanded T cells in peripheral blood. The CDR3 is 19 amino acids. After removal of 2 bases from V and 0 bases from J, the junction contained 10 bases not matched to a gene. From germline, CDR1 is MDHEN and CDR2 SYDVKM. The assay was immunoSEQ multiplex PCR, and TCRdb's table has in-frame clones only and misses some. The sample has tens of thousands of clones, approximately 88% seen once; the top ten hold 3% to 4%. The material sequenced was blood. The chain recombines TRBV28 with TRBJ2-6; TRBD1 aligns across 7 bases. This sequence was found in a person aged 18 to 70 in good health. CDR3 in amino acids: CASSLETGAAFSGANVLTF. For the CDR3, the DNA is TGTGCCAGCAGTTTAGAAACAGGGGCGGCCTTCTCTGGGGCCAACGTCCTGACTTTC.